The entry that follows covers one T cell receptor beta chain sequence. Antigen unknown. The sample carries other DNA sequences with the same CDR3. This sample is part of a study of OX40 agonist ivuxolimab in advanced cancers. Study-level background: At doses from 0.01 to 10 mg/kg, patients were given intravenous ivuxolimab every 2 weeks. Study-wide results and caveats: Both blood CD4+ and CD8+ T cells showed clonal growth by week 6 at 0.1 to 3.0 mg/kg.

The CDR3 is 14 residues long. Germline CDR1 and CDR2: SGHRS and YFSETQ. V lost 0 bases and J lost 1, with 7 bases in between. TCRdb keeps only in-frame clones here, not all; method: immunoSEQ multiplex PCR. The sample shows some 90,000 clones, about nine tenths of them seen only once. Autoimmune disease history or systemic immunosuppression excluded patients. The chain recombines TRBV5-1 with TRBJ1-1; D not certain. The sequencing here drew on CD4+ or CD8+ T cells sorted from blood, taken in a trial of the OX40 agonist ivuxolimab. This TCR was recovered from an adult with an advanced solid tumor such as melanoma, head and neck, liver or kidney cancer. The CDR3 region has the DNA TGCGCCAGCAGCTTGGGAGGAGGGAACACTGAAGCTTTCTTT. Translation: CASSLGGGNTEAFF.